The 15 T cell receptor beta chains presented below share a single source sample, sequenced in a study of response to subunit inactivated influenza vaccine. TCRdb re-derived calls from the RT-PCR reads in MiXCR, one entry per CDR3 protein. This sample has about 520,000 distinct CDR3 sequences; roughly 7.6% occur once, and the top ten carry around 12%. The sample in question was PBMCs from blood, obtained less than 30 months after vaccination. These receptors originate from a man aged 50 to 69 who received an inactivated influenza vaccine.

This clonotype was observed a few times. The gene calls are TRBV20-1 and TRBJ2-3; TRBD2 aligns across 13 bases. V lost 5 bases, J lost 5 bases, and 10 bases stayed unmatched. The germline CDR1 and CDR2 sequences are DFQATT and SNEGSKA (reference sequence). The CDR3 has 16 residues. CDR3 coding DNA: TGCAGTGCTTACTCCGGGACTAGCGGGGCAAAAGATACGCAGTATTTT. Translating gives CSAYSGTSGAKDTQYF.

The CDR3 sequence: CASSFPGYQETQYF. DNA of the CDR3: TGTGCCAGCAGCTTTCCGGGGTACCAAGAGACCCAGTACTTC. The J gene is TRBJ2-5, the V gene TRBV7-9, with a tentative D call TRBD2 (5 bases). Trimming removed 3 bases at V and 0 bases at J, with 8 bases between. CDR1 is SEHNR and CDR2 is FQNEAQ in the germline V gene (reference sequence). This CDR3 spans 14 amino acids.

There are many counts of this clonotype. CDR3 sequence: CASSWSGRDYEQYF. For the CDR3, the DNA is TGCGCCAGCAGCTGGAGCGGGAGGGACTACGAGCAGTACTTC. The J gene is TRBJ2-7, the V gene TRBV5-1, with TRBD2 matching over 10 bases. CDR3 size: 14 residues. V shed 3 bases, J shed 3 bases, and the junction held 3 bases outside the gene matches. Germline V gives CDR1 SGHRS, CDR2 YFSETQ.

The sample holds a few counts of this clonotype. V usage is TRBV15 and J usage is TRBJ2-1; D is ambiguous. From germline, CDR1 is LNHNV and CDR2 YYDKDF (reference sequence). The length of the CDR3 is 15 residues. Trimming shortened V by 0 bases and J by 6 bases, and 12 bases separated the two germline ends. Here the CDR3 reads CATSRDPKGGNEQFF. The CDR3 DNA follows: TGTGCCACCAGCAGAGATCCTAAGGGTGGCAATGAGCAGTTCTTC.

This clonotype was counted only a few times. The chain combines TRBV20-1 with TRBJ1-5; possible D gene TRBD1, 6 bases. This CDR3 region has 15 residues. V lost 6 bases and J lost 0, with 15 bases in between. CDR1 and CDR2 (germline): DFQATT, SNEGSKA (reference sequence). The CDR3 loop is CSAQLPGASNQPQHF. In DNA form, the CDR3 reads TGCAGTGCCCAACTTCCGGGGGCTAGCAATCAGCCCCAGCATTTT.

This clonotype was counted at least ten times. J is TRBJ2-3 and V is TRBV5-1; D remains ambiguous. CDR3 size: 16 residues. CDR1 and CDR2 from the germline V gene are SGHRS and YFSETQ. The V end was cut by 5 bases, the J end by 0 bases, with 16 bases between. The CDR3 region is CASRQSAVMSTDTQYF. In DNA, the CDR3 is TGCGCCAGCAGACAATCAGCTGTGATGAGCACAGATACGCAGTATTTT. Full variable domain (remainder filled in from reference TRBV5-1 and TRBJ2-3): KAGVTQTPRYLIKTRGQQVTLSCSPISGHRSVSWYQQTPGQGLQFLFEYFSETQRNKGNFPGRFSGRQFSNSRSEMNVSTLELGDSALYLCASRQSAVMSTDTQYFGPGTRLTVL.

This chain joins TRBV29-1 and TRBJ2-3; weak D call: TRBD2 (5 bases). V was shortened by 2 bases and J by 4 bases, with 19 bases between the two germline ends. This CDR3 comprises 16 residues. Looked up from germline, CDR1 is SQVTM and CDR2 is ANQGSEA. The CDR3 loop reads CSVEIPSGLRADTQYF. In DNA, the CDR3 is TGCAGCGTTGAAATACCCTCGGGGTTGAGAGCAGATACGCAGTATTTT.

The table lists this clonotype with many counts. V is TRBV11-2 and J is TRBJ2-3; TRBD2 matches at 10 bases. The CDR3 consists of 16 residues. The V gene end was trimmed by 3 bases and the J gene end by 3 bases; junction bases not matched to a gene: 6. Looked up from germline, CDR1 is SGHAT and CDR2 is FQNNGV. The CDR3 loop is CASSFLAGVVTDTQYF. CDR3 in DNA: TGTGCCAGCAGCTTTCTAGCGGGGGTTGTGACAGATACGCAGTATTTT.

A few counts support this clonotype. The gene calls are TRBV3-1 and TRBJ2-4, with D perhaps TRBD2 (7 bases). Germline V CDR1 and CDR2: LGHDT, YNNKEL (reference sequence). This CDR3 has 15 residues. Trimming cost V 4 bases and J 5 bases, with 15 bases left between them. The CDR3 loop reads CASSPILGGQNIQYF. The CDR3 DNA reads as TGTGCCAGCAGCCCAATCCTCGGGGGGCAAAACATTCAGTACTTC.

This clonotype was picked up a small number of times. J is TRBJ1-4 and V is TRBV27; D not resolved. From germline, CDR1 is MNHEY and CDR2 SMNVEV (reference sequence). This CDR3 comprises 13 residues. V was trimmed by 3 bases and J by 2 bases, leaving 4 bases between them. Here the CDR3 DNA reads TGTGCCAGCAGTTTTGGGACTAATGAAAAACTGTTTTTT. Its protein product is CASSFGTNEKLFF.

The J gene is TRBJ2-5, the V gene TRBV7-9, with 9 positions matching TRBD1. This CDR3 is 15 amino acids long. The J segment lost 4 bases and the V segment lost 3 bases, leaving 6 bases of the junction unmatched. The germline CDR1 and CDR2 sequences are SEHNR and FQNEAQ (reference sequence). CDR3 protein: CASSFAQGAGETQYF. For the CDR3, the DNA is TGTGCCAGCAGCTTCGCACAGGGGGCTGGAGAGACCCAGTACTTC.

This clonotype was counted a few times. V usage is TRBV4-3 and J usage is TRBJ1-3; D is ambiguous. The V and J ends lost 0 bases and 2 bases respectively, with 8 bases between them. In germline, CDR1 is LGHNA, CDR2 YSLEER. The CDR3 contains 15 residues. The CDR3 nucleotides are TGCGCCAGCAGCCAAGAACGCGTCGCTGGAAACACCATATATTTT. Its translation: CASSQERVAGNTIYF.

This clonotype came up a few times. V usage is TRBV29-1 and J usage is TRBJ2-5; maybe TRBD1 (5 bases). V gave up 5 bases and J gave up 5 bases, with 12 bases separating them. This CDR3 is 12 amino acids long. The germline gives CDR1 SQVTM, CDR2 ANQGSEA. CDR3: CSVWWGSETQYF. DNA of the CDR3: TGCAGCGTTTGGTGGGGCTCGGAGACCCAGTACTTC. Based on the CDR3 plus reference TRBV29-1 and TRBJ2-5, the full variable domain is SAVISQKPSRDICQRGTSLTIQCQVDSQVTMMFWYRQQPGQSLTLIATANQGSEATYESGFVIDKFPISRPNLTFSTLTVSNMSPEDSSIYLCSVWWGSETQYFGPGTRLLVL.

The table lists this clonotype with a few counts. The V and J genes are TRBV11-2 and TRBJ2-7, with 10 bases fitting TRBD1. Germline V gives CDR1 SGHAT, CDR2 FQNNGV. This CDR3 contains 17 residues. V lost 5 bases and J lost 6; bases outside the gene matches: 16. In DNA form, the CDR3 reads TGTGCCAGCAGCGTAAGTTTAGCCGGGACAGGGGCGTCCGAGCAGTACTTC. Protein: CASSVSLAGTGASEQYF.

This chain uses TRBV20-1 with TRBJ2-7, with TRBD2 matching 15 bases. Per germline, CDR1 DFQATT and CDR2 SNEGSKA (reference sequence). Losses at the gene ends were 1 base for V and 3 bases for J; bases not matched to a gene: 16. The CDR3 contains 20 residues. The CDR3 DNA reads TGCAGTGCTAGAGCCACTCGGACTAGCGGGAGGGCCGAGAGTGTCTACGAGCAGTACTTC. It encodes CSARATRTSGRAESVYEQYF.